This T cell receptor beta chain was captured in a study of T cell responses to AZD1222 COVID-19 vaccine (dated by TCRdb to the early 2020s). Notes on the research overall: A total of 233 trial participants underwent TCR sequencing, of whom nearly 210 had received two doses of AZD1222 and 26 had received two doses of the MenACWY control vaccine. Trial participants were enrolled by age into 18-55, 56-69 and 70-plus year subgroups, with roughly 160, 29 and 62 TCR-sequenced participants respectively. Study-wide findings and limitations: Most participants were white British and females outnumbered males, and the authors suggested that clonal diversity may have been underestimated. Conclusions about previously exposed vaccinees are limited because only five to seven AZD1222 recipients were SARS-CoV-2 seropositive at baseline. Because no samples from the day 14 peak response were available, repertoires could be characterized only after the peak T cell response. Vaccine-associated CD4 TCRs spanned the whole spike protein, with dominant responses in regions 160-218 and 743-854. Reportedly, almost half of the unique spike-specific TCRs recognized epitopes lying outside the regions that are mutated in the B.1.351 and B.1.1.7 variants. After two AZD1222 doses, spike-specific TCR breadth and depth were significantly higher than at day 0 and than in MenACWY recipients. In the small 56-69-year group, the increase in depth fell short of significance, most likely because of low power.

The CDR3 regions of human TCRbeta chains were analyzed by immunosequencing. Concerning the study's data processing: Repertoire TCRs were matched against a reference library of SARS-CoV-2-specific TCRs generated with the MIRA antigen-specificity platform. Breadth was defined as the fraction of unique TCRs that were SARS-CoV-2-associated, and depth was defined as the fraction of total T cells that were SARS-CoV-2-associated. Each spike-specific TCR was assigned to its reactive spike region and to a CD4 or CD8 class using the MIRA data. Log10-transformed breadth and depth values were compared by one-way ANOVA with Sidak's multiple comparisons tests. TCRdb limited this immuneACCESS table to in-frame rearrangements with V and J called. A share of clones is missing; checked studies link under half to unresolved V genes, and the rest is unexplained. V, J and clone size are taken as reported in that table, and D and trimming were inferred from the DNA itself. The sample includes roughly 80,000 clones, with 90% observed a single time. The top ten constitute over 1.3% of the sample.

About this clone: What antigen it recognizes has not been identified. Base qualities are missing; no much larger clone stands one base away.

Interpreted using the paper, the time point label stands for: about 28 days (+/-7) after the second vaccine dose. AZD1222 recipients given second doses at about 4 weeks or at about 12 weeks were pooled, since spike-specific TCR depth and breadth were not found to differ between the two schedules. Samples from vaccinated people were obtained from the UK trials COV001 and COV002, which included a single-blind randomized controlled phase 2/3 trial of AZD1222 (ChAdOx1 nCoV-19) in healthy adults. For TCRbeta chain sequencing, PBMC samples from trial participants were taken at day 0 and at day 28 after the second dose. CDR3 length: 14 amino acids, cysteine to phenylalanine. Only the CDR3 region is kept as DNA, spanning 42 bases read in frame from base 1. CDR1 and CDR2 are drawn from the germline V gene (reference sequence): SEHNR, FQNEAQ. Cut back by 5 bases and 5 bases, the V and J ends lie 15 bases apart.

Sequenced material: peripheral blood, taken 28 days after the second AZD1222 dose. This sequence was found in an adult who received the AZD1222 COVID-19 vaccine. The sequence links TRBV7-9 to TRBJ1-1; a tentative D match to TRBD1 spans 6 bases. Here is the DNA: TGTGCCAGCAGCCCACTACAGGGCGGAACTGAAGCTTTCTTT. Its translation reads: CASSPLQGGTEAFF.